Listed below are T cell receptor beta chains from one sample, sequenced in a study of cytomegalovirus exposure and HLA in healthy donors. Clones were read by immunoSEQ multiplex PCR, and TCRdb kept only the in-frame ones, dropping some. This sample yields 130,000 or so clones, of which 77% are seen a single time; under 2% belongs to the top ten. Sequenced input: PBMCs. The receptors were gathered from a female donor in good health and CMV-seronegative. The CDR3 runs from the conserved cysteine through the conserved F or W. D genes are given only for firm matches. Size is stated for part of the rows, as once, few or many counts, or as a class when the clone is expanded.

J gene	V gene	D gene	clone size	CDR3 protein	CDR3 DNA
TRBJ2-1	TRBV6-1	TRBD2	NA	CASSDVLAGGRNEQFF	TGTGCCAGCAGTGACGTTCTAGCGGGAGGTAGAAATGAGCAGTTCTTC
TRBJ2-7	TRBV15	TRBD2	once	CATSRDRGSGATYEQYF	TGTGCCACCAGCAGAGACCGGGGGAGCGGGGCGACCTACGAGCAGTACTTC
TRBJ2-3	TRBV5-1	NA	NA	CASSLVGTSTDTQYF	TGCGCCAGCAGCTTGGTTGGTACTAGCACAGATACGCAGTATTTT
TRBJ1-1	TRBV5-6	NA	NA	CASSFGRNTEAFF	TGTGCCAGCAGCTTTGGGCGGAACACTGAAGCTTTCTTT
TRBJ2-1	TRBV10-3	TRBD2	NA	CAISWLRGGSYNEQFF	TGTGCCATCAGTTGGTTGCGGGGGGGATCCTACAATGAGCAGTTCTTC
TRBJ1-2	TRBV5-1	NA	NA	CASSPGGRAIGYTF	TGCGCCAGCAGCCCCGGAGGACGTGCTATTGGCTACACCTTC
TRBJ2-7	TRBV5-6	NA	NA	CASSPVADYEQYF	TGTGCCAGCAGCCCCGTCGCGGACTACGAGCAGTACTTC
TRBJ2-1	TRBV5-5	NA	NA	CASSLVSGHYNEQFF	TGTGCCAGCAGCTTGGTATCTGGGCACTACAATGAGCAGTTCTTC
TRBJ2-4	TRBV2	TRBD2	NA	CASRVLGGSGPKNIQYF	TGTGCCAGCCGGGTGTTGGGAGGGTCGGGGCCCAAAAACATTCAGTACTTC
TRBJ2-2	TRBV6-5	TRBD1	NA	CASSVDRGHTGELFF	TGTGCCAGCAGTGTGGACAGGGGGCACACCGGGGAGCTGTTTTTT
TRBJ1-5	TRBV7-9	NA	NA	CASSSQGQQPQHF	TGTGCCAGCAGCTCACAGGGCCAACAGCCCCAGCATTTT
TRBJ1-2	TRBV6-5	NA	NA	CASSYPGSFYGYPF	TGTGCCAGCAGTTATCCCGGGAGCTTCTATGGCTACCCCTTC
TRBJ1-2	TRBV9	NA	NA	CASSVGAGSDGYTF	TGTGCCAGCAGCGTAGGGGCGGGGTCGGATGGCTACACCTTC
TRBJ1-6	TRBV2	TRBD1	NA	CATKIHAGTDNSPLHF	TGTGCCACTAAAATACACGCCGGGACAGACAATTCACCCCTCCACTTT
TRBJ2-2	TRBV7-2	NA	NA	CASTPGPAGNTGELFF	TGTGCCAGCACCCCAGGGCCCGCAGGGAACACCGGGGAGCTGTTTTTT
TRBJ2-3	TRBV14	TRBD2	NA	CASSRAGALSSTDTQYF	TGTGCCAGCAGCCGGGCGGGAGCACTATCTAGCACAGATACGCAGTATTTT
TRBJ1-5	TRBV2	NA	NA	CASRSQSRNQPQHF	TGTGCCAGCAGATCCCAGTCGCGGAATCAGCCCCAGCATTTT
TRBJ2-3	TRBV19	NA	NA	CASSNPGESTDTQYF	TGTGCCAGTAGTAACCCAGGGGAAAGCACAGATACGCAGTATTTT
TRBJ2-1	TRBV5-4	TRBD2	NA	CASSLDSGSNNEQFF	TGTGCCAGCAGCTTGGATAGCGGGAGTAACAATGAGCAGTTCTTC
TRBJ1-6	TRBV6-5	TRBD1	NA	CASSYLGTGVGSPLHF	TGTGCCAGCAGTTACTTAGGGACAGGGGTGGGTTCACCCCTCCACTTT
TRBJ1-1	TRBV18	NA	NA	CASSPSRDTEAFF	TGTGCCAGCTCACCGTCGAGGGACACTGAAGCTTTCTTT
TRBJ1-1	TRBV13	TRBD1	NA	CASSLAGQQNTEAFF	TGTGCCAGCAGCTTAGCGGGACAGCAGAACACTGAAGCTTTCTTT
TRBJ1-5	TRBV5-4	NA	NA	CASSLMGRNQPQHF	TGTGCCAGCAGCCTTATGGGGCGCAATCAGCCCCAGCATTTT
TRBJ2-1	TRBV11-2	TRBD1	NA	CASSVGGERTIYNEQFF	TGTGCCAGCAGCGTAGGGGGCGAAAGGACGATCTACAATGAGCAGTTCTTC
TRBJ2-7	TRBV2	TRBD1	NA	CASRPGQGAYEQYF	TGTGCCAGCCGGCCGGGACAGGGGGCATACGAGCAGTACTTC
TRBJ2-1	TRBV4-2	NA	NA	CASSQDSRGEQFF	TGTGCCAGCAGCCAAGATAGTCGGGGTGAGCAGTTCTTC
TRBJ1-1	TRBV2	NA	few	CASSEAQGSILPEAFF	TGTGCCAGCAGTGAAGCCCAGGGGTCCATACTCCCTGAAGCTTTCTTT
TRBJ2-3	TRBV7-9	TRBD1	NA	CASSRDSKDTQYF	TGTGCCAGCAGCCGGGACAGCAAAGATACGCAGTATTTT
TRBJ1-4	TRBV7-9	NA	few	CASSAPGEKLFF	TGTGCCAGCAGCGCCCCGGGGGAAAAACTGTTTTTT
TRBJ1-1	TRBV28	TRBD1	few	CASSSDRVSSPF	TGTGCCAGCAGTTCCGACAGGGTCTCCTCCCCTTTT
TRBJ2-1	TRBV7-2	NA	once	CASSARDYIGGNEQFF	TGTGCCAGCAGCGCTAGGGACTATATAGGGGGCAATGAGCAGTTCTTC
TRBJ2-7	TRBV5-1	NA	NA	CASSLQGFDEQYF	TGCGCCAGCAGCTTACAGGGTTTCGACGAGCAGTACTTC
TRBJ2-5	TRBV19	NA	NA	CASSGLSPETQYF	TGTGCCAGCAGCGGACTATCCCCAGAGACCCAGTACTTC